Listed here are 9 T cell receptor beta chains from one sample, sequenced in a study of blood T cell repertoires in COVID-19. Profiled with immunoSEQ multiplex PCR; TCRdb holds only in-frame clones, not every one. The data show fewer than 350,000 clones, roughly 90% seen once. Sequencing was carried out using peripheral blood. The receptors were gathered from a woman aged 25 to 39 with COVID-19, enrolled during active disease.

The chain has TRBV14 and TRBJ1-1; TRBD1 aligns across 10 bases. This CDR3 spans 15 amino acids. Germline lookup yields CDR1 SGHDN and CDR2 FVKESK. V lost 6 bases, J lost 6 bases, and 10 bases stayed unmatched. CDR3 loop: CASRAGDRGSPEAFF. The CDR3 bases are TGTGCCAGCAGGGCGGGGGACAGGGGATCTCCTGAAGCTTTCTTT.

J is TRBJ2-1 and V is TRBV10-1; D unresolved. Germline assignment: CDR1 WNHNN and CDR2 SYGVQD (reference sequence). The CDR3 length is 13 residues. V dropped 8 bases and J dropped 4 bases, with 12 bases sitting between them. CDR3 in DNA: TGCGCCAGCGCCCCCACTGGTTACAATGAGCAGTTCTTC. The encoded protein is CASAPTGYNEQFF.

This sequence joins TRBV19 and TRBJ2-1; 9 bases align to TRBD2. The V gene's germline CDR1 is LNHDA and CDR2 SQIVND (reference sequence). Trimming at V came to 4 bases and at J to 7 bases, leaving 8 bases not matched to a gene. This CDR3 region has 15 residues. The CDR3: CASSTSGAGGNEQFF. CDR3 DNA: TGTGCCAGTAGTACTAGCGGGGCTGGGGGGAATGAGCAGTTCTTC.

The chain recombines TRBV28 with TRBJ2-2; D remains unclear. The CDR3 spans 12 residues. The germline V gene encodes CDR1 MDHEN and CDR2 SYDVKM. V lost 6 bases, J lost 4 bases, and 6 bases lay in between. CDR3 residues: CASSSFTGELFF. CDR3 sequence (DNA): TGTGCCAGCAGCTCCTTCACCGGGGAGCTGTTTTTT.

The chain is built from TRBV19 and TRBJ1-2; D not certain. Trimming stripped 10 bases from V and 8 bases from J, with 11 bases between. CDR3 size: 10 residues. Germline values: CDR1 LNHDA, CDR2 SQIVND (reference sequence). In DNA, the CDR3 is TGTGCCACCAACTCGGAGGGCTACACCTTC. Its protein is CATNSEGYTF.

As for this clone: Different DNA sequences within this sample yield the same CDR3. The rearrangement links TRBV11-3 to TRBJ2-1, with 10 bases identical to TRBD2. Germline V gene sequence: CDR1 SGHNT, CDR2 YENEEA. This CDR3 region has 16 residues. Trimming cost V 3 bases and J 4 bases; bases outside gene matches: 6. The CDR3 DNA sequence: TGTGCCAGCAGCTTGGGTACTAGCGGGGTTTACAATGAGCAGTTCTTC. Protein: CASSLGTSGVYNEQFF. The whole variable domain, filled in from reference TRBV11-3 and TRBJ2-1, reads EAGVVQSPRYKIIEKKQPVAFWCNPISGHNTLYWYLQNLGQGPELLIRYENEEAVDDSQLPKDRFSAERLKGVDSTLKIQPAELGDSAVYLCASSLGTSGVYNEQFFGPGTRLTVL.

V is TRBV9 and J is TRBJ2-6; 10 bases agree with TRBD2. This CDR3 is built from 20 residues. The V and J ends lost 0 bases and 1 base, in that order; junction bases with no gene match: 10. Looked up from germline, CDR1 is SGDLS and CDR2 is YYNGEE. The CDR3 region has the DNA TGTGCCAGCAGCGTAGTGGGGATAGCGGGAGGTGGGTCTGGGGCCAACGTCCTGACTTTC. Its protein product is CASSVVGIAGGGSGANVLTF.

The chain employs TRBV7-6 and TRBJ2-3, with D maybe TRBD2 (6 bases). Germline-derived CDR1 and CDR2 are SGHVS and FNYEAQ. The CDR3 sequence is 18 residues long. Trimming left V 1 base short and J 4 bases short, with 21 bases between. The CDR3 DNA reads TGTGCCAGCAGCTTAGGGACGTTGGGGTGGGAGGCCCCAGATACGCAGTATTTT. Its translation is CASSLGTLGWEAPDTQYF.

This clone appeared once. The chain joins TRBV19 to TRBJ2-1; TRBD2 might be the D (5 bases). The V end was cut by 5 bases, the J end by 2 bases, with 19 bases between. The CDR3 is 17 residues long. The V gene's germline CDR1 is LNHDA and CDR2 SQIVND (reference sequence). The CDR3 here is CASSPQAVKSPYNEQFF. The CDR3 region has the DNA TGTGCCAGTAGTCCCCAAGCGGTAAAATCCCCCTACAATGAGCAGTTCTTC.